These 17 T cell receptor beta chains came from one sample sequenced in a study of T cells in localized non-small cell lung cancer. Data came from immunoSEQ multiplex PCR; TCRdb stores just in-frame clones and leaves some out. Here the sample spans approximately 28,000 clones, approximately 90% being singletons. The input for sequencing was peripheral blood, taken before any cancer treatment. The receptors derive from a female donor over 55 with stage I lung adenocarcinoma.

J is TRBJ2-3 and V is TRBV2, with D possibly matching TRBD1 (5 bases). The CDR3 covers 14 residues. Germline lookup yields CDR1 SNHLY and CDR2 FYNNEI. V lost 6 bases and J 1 base, leaving 11 bases between the germline ends. CDR3 amino acids: CASRSGQGTDTQYF. As DNA, the CDR3 is TGTGCCAGCAGGTCAGGGCAGGGCACAGATACGCAGTATTTT.

V usage is TRBV5-1 and J usage is TRBJ2-5; 10 bases fit TRBD2. The CDR3 has 15 amino acids. Germline values: CDR1 SGHRS, CDR2 YFSETQ. V lost 5 bases and J lost 4; bases outside the gene matches: 8. CDR3 in amino acids: CASRGLAARGETQYF. The DNA for the CDR3 is TGCGCCAGCAGAGGACTAGCGGCCCGGGGAGAGACCCAGTACTTC.

Notes on this clone: The junction departs from germline at one end; a sequencing error may be responsible. The chain couples TRBV30 to TRBJ2-5; perhaps TRBD1 as D (6 bases). Germline lookup yields CDR1 GTSNPN and CDR2 SVGIG (reference sequence). The CDR3 runs 12 residues. CDR3 sequence reads: CAWSRTQGPLHF. The CDR3 coding sequence is TGTGCCTGGAGTCGAACTCAGGGGCCTCTTCACTTC. The whole variable domain, filled in from reference TRBV30 and TRBJ2-5, reads SQTIHQWPATLVQPVGSPLSLECTVEGTSNPNLYWYRQAAGRGLQLLFYSVGIGQISSEVPQNLSASRPQDRQFILSSKKLLLSDSGFYLCAWSRTQGPLHFGPGTRLLVL.

As concerns this clone: The same CDR3 can be traced to other DNA sequences in this sample. The chain couples TRBV7-9 to TRBJ1-1; 8 bases map to TRBD1. Trimming at V came to 1 base and at J to 5 bases, leaving 6 bases not matched to a gene. The length of the CDR3 is 15 residues. Germline CDR1 is SEHNR and CDR2 is FQNEAQ (reference sequence). The CDR3 sequence is CASSLGQGATTEAFF. CDR3 DNA sequence: TGTGCCAGCAGCTTAGGGCAGGGGGCTACAACTGAAGCTTTCTTT.

This rearrangement joins TRBV6-5 to TRBJ2-3; D ambiguous. The germline CDR1 and CDR2 sequences are MNHEY and SVGAGI. Trimming took 0 bases from V and 0 from J, leaving 4 bases between them. CDR3 length: 14 residues. CDR3 amino acids: CASSYSESTDTQYF. The CDR3 nucleotides read TGTGCCAGCAGTTACTCTGAAAGCACAGATACGCAGTATTTT.

The chain is built from TRBV27 and TRBJ1-1; D is uncertain. The V end was cut by 0 bases, the J end by 5 bases, with 7 bases between. Germline V CDR1 and CDR2: MNHEY, SMNVEV (reference sequence). CDR3 length: 13 residues. CDR3 in DNA: TGTGCCAGCAGTTTATCCGGGGATACTGAAGCTTTCTTT. It codes for CASSLSGDTEAFF.

This chain links TRBV12-5 with TRBJ1-5; D not certain. Trimming stripped 0 bases from V and 4 bases from J, with 13 bases between. The CDR3 length is 16 residues. Per germline, CDR1 LGHNT and CDR2 FRNRAP. Written as DNA, the CDR3 is TGTGCTAGTGGTTTGGTAGGGCTGGAGAGTAATCAGCCCCAGCATTTT. It yields the protein CASGLVGLESNQPQHF.

V and J are TRBV6-6 and TRBJ1-5; D is ambiguous. The CDR3 has 16 amino acids. Germline CDR1 is MNHNY and CDR2 is SVGAGI (reference sequence). Trimming left V 0 bases short and J 3 bases short, with 12 bases between. The CDR3 reads CASSYSNQEVNQPQHF. The CDR3 DNA follows: TGTGCCAGCAGTTACTCGAACCAGGAGGTCAATCAGCCCCAGCATTTT.

A single count supports this clone. This chain connects TRBV28 to TRBJ2-7, with D maybe TRBD1 (6 bases). Trimming took 6 bases from V and 0 from J, leaving 15 bases between them. The CDR3 runs to 15 residues. The germline gives CDR1 MDHEN, CDR2 SYDVKM. In DNA, the CDR3 is TGTGCCAGCAGCATGACAGGCGCAAGCTCCTACGAGCAGTACTTC. The encoded protein is CASSMTGASSYEQYF.

The V gene is TRBV5-8, the J gene TRBJ1-2; D is ambiguous. Germline V CDR1 and CDR2: SGHTS, YDEGEE. V lost 0 bases and J 8 bases, leaving 17 bases between the germline ends. The CDR3 extends over 15 amino acids. CDR3 sequence (DNA): TGTGCCAGCAGCTTGGGAGCGATCATGGGTCAAGGCTACACCTTC. Amino acid sequence: CASSLGAIMGQGYTF.

This chain links TRBV7-2 with TRBJ2-2, with 9 bases matching TRBD2. CDR1 is SGHTA, CDR2 FQGNSA, per germline. This CDR3 is 16 amino acids long. V gave up 10 bases and J gave up 3 bases; unmatched junction bases: 12. The CDR3 sequence is CATGTGLAGHTGELFF. CDR3 sequence (DNA): TGTGCCACCGGGACGGGCCTAGCGGGACACACCGGGGAGCTGTTTTTT.

This rearrangement joins TRBV7-2 to TRBJ2-2, with TRBD2 matching 13 bases. Looked up from germline, CDR1 is SGHTA and CDR2 is FQGNSA. This CDR3 is 18 amino acids long. Trimming at V came to 5 bases and at J to 9 bases, leaving 15 bases not matched to a gene. The CDR3 region is CASSQWTSGRRLGRELFF. The CDR3 coding sequence is TGTGCCAGCAGCCAGTGGACTAGCGGGAGAAGGTTGGGCCGGGAGCTGTTTTTT.

The chain has TRBV7-9 and TRBJ1-1, with TRBD1 as a possible D gene (5 bases). CDR1 is SEHNR, CDR2 FQNEAQ, per germline (reference sequence). V lost 0 bases, J lost 7 bases, and 12 bases lay in between. The CDR3 is made up of 14 amino acids. The CDR3 loop is CASSLAGQIFEAFF. The CDR3 DNA reads TGTGCCAGCAGCTTAGCGGGGCAGATATTTGAAGCTTTCTTT.

The V gene is TRBV5-1, the J gene TRBJ2-5; the match to TRBD1 covers 9 bases. The CDR3 is 17 residues long. Per germline, CDR1 SGHRS and CDR2 YFSETQ. J was trimmed by 3 bases and V by 3 bases; bases with no gene match: 12. CDR3 residues: CASSSGTGWFLEETQYF. The CDR3 nucleotides read TGCGCCAGCAGCTCCGGGACAGGGTGGTTTTTGGAAGAGACCCAGTACTTC. Drawing the rest from reference TRBV5-1 and TRBJ2-5, the complete variable domain is KAGVTQTPRYLIKTRGQQVTLSCSPISGHRSVSWYQQTPGQGLQFLFEYFSETQRNKGNFPGRFSGRQFSNSRSEMNVSTLELGDSALYLCASSSGTGWFLEETQYFGPGTRLLVL.

The CDR3 is CASSYSGGNFQETQYF. The CDR3 nucleotides are TGCGCCAGCAGTTACTCCGGGGGGAACTTTCAAGAGACCCAGTACTTC. The chain employs TRBV5-1 and TRBJ2-5; 7 positions match TRBD2. V gave up 5 bases and J gave up 2 bases; unmatched junction bases: 12. Germline V gives CDR1 SGHRS, CDR2 YFSETQ. The CDR3 is 16 amino acids. The complete variable domain, with remaining parts taken from reference TRBV5-1 and TRBJ2-5, reads KAGVTQTPRYLIKTRGQQVTLSCSPISGHRSVSWYQQTPGQGLQFLFEYFSETQRNKGNFPGRFSGRQFSNSRSEMNVSTLELGDSALYLCASSYSGGNFQETQYFGPGTRLLVL.

This chain connects TRBV28 to TRBJ1-1, with no clear D. Germline V gene sequence: CDR1 MDHEN, CDR2 SYDVKM. This CDR3 has 14 amino acids. With 3 bases removed from V and 2 bases from J, the gap between germline ends came to 10 bases. The CDR3 nucleotides are TGTGCCAGCAGTTTGACCTCACTTAACACTGAAGCTTTCTTT. Residues: CASSLTSLNTEAFF.

This CDR3 reads CASSSPSTGGGYTF. CDR3 nucleotides: TGTGCCAGCAGCTCCCCTTCGACAGGGGGCGGCTACACCTTC. V gene TRBV7-2 combines with J gene TRBJ1-2; 10 nucleotides align to TRBD1. V shed 4 bases and J 8 bases; nucleotides not matched to a gene: 7. This CDR3 has 14 residues. CDR1 SGHTA and CDR2 FQGNSA come from the germline V gene.